The 4 T cell receptor beta chains listed next were all sequenced from one sample in a study of blood T cells in healthy people across ages. Alongside a J-beta primer mix, a sample-barcoded 5' primer served in a second PCR lasting about 7 to 11 cycles. TCRdb reanalysed the 5' RACE reads using MiXCR and keeps one entry per CDR3 protein. The sample includes 900,000 to 950,000 distinct CDR3 sequences, just under 30% seen only once; the top ten take 10% to 13%. The same data also went into a second study, on T cells of mothers and their children.

Sequencing input: blood. These TCRs come from a woman in her thirties or forties in good health.

The chain links TRBV30 to TRBJ2-7, with TRBD1 matching over 7 bases. Germline V gene lookup returns CDR1 GTSNPN and CDR2 SVGIG (reference sequence). With V trimmed by 3 bases and J by 7 bases, 9 bases remained unmatched. The CDR3 runs 13 residues. DNA of the CDR3: TGTGCCTGGAGCCGGGACAGTACGACGGAGCAGTACTTC. As protein: CAWSRDSTTEQYF.

This clonotype was seen ten or more times. This chain joins TRBV29-1 and TRBJ2-4, with 13 bases aligning to TRBD2. The germline V gene has CDR1 SQVTM and CDR2 ANQGSEA. V was clipped by 7 bases and J by 9 bases; unmatched bases: 6. The CDR3 extends over 13 amino acids. DNA for the CDR3: TGCAGCGCCACACTAGCGGGGGGGAGCATTCAGTACTTC. Translated: CSATLAGGSIQYF.

This clonotype turned up a few times. The chain uses TRBV20-1 and TRBJ1-1; TRBD1 matches at 7 bases. This CDR3 has 14 residues. J lost 1 base, V lost 2 bases, and 4 bases had no gene match. CDR1 and CDR2 (germline): DFQATT, SNEGSKA (reference sequence). The DNA of the CDR3 is TGCAGTGCTAGATCTGGACAGGCGAACACTGAAGCTTTCTTT. Encoded protein: CSARSGQANTEAFF.

The gene calls are TRBV7-2 and TRBJ2-2; D unresolved. The V end was cut by 1 base, the J end by 6 bases, with 15 bases between. Germline V gives CDR1 SGHTA, CDR2 FQGNSA. CDR3 size: 16 residues. The CDR3: CASSLGSLQMAGELFF. CDR3 DNA: TGTGCCAGCAGCTTAGGCTCACTACAGATGGCCGGGGAGCTGTTTTTT.